The source of this TCR beta chain is a study of cytomegalovirus exposure and HLA in healthy donors. It was with 60 Vbeta and 13 Jbeta primers that the PCR ran. TCRdb's table, derived via immunoSEQ multiplex PCR, lists solely in-frame clones and lacks some. This table holds tens of thousands of clones, just over 75% found once. General study findings and limits: The authors reported that TCR beta sequences could predict HLA-A and HLA-B alleles. These predictions were accurate for most subjects in the first cohort. Immune exposure information comprised only CMV serostatus. A later analysis linked a missense DCLRE1C variant to TCR beta V- and J-gene trimming.

Germline V gene data show CDR1 as MNHNS and CDR2 as SASEGT. This CDR3 has 15 residues. The V gene lost 7 bases and the J gene lost 0 bases, with 13 bases spanning the gap. The sample holds a few counts of this clone. The antigen is undetermined. Sequenced: PBMCs. The rearrangement links TRBV6-1 to TRBJ1-5, with D possibly TRBD1 on 6 matching bases. This clonotype was sampled from a man aged 45-65 years in good health and CMV-seronegative. CDR3 sequence: CASIDRFHSNQPQHF. CDR3 bases: TGTGCCAGCATCGACAGGTTCCATAGCAATCAGCCCCAGCATTTT.